This T cell receptor (beta chain) was profiled in a study of blood T cell repertoires in COVID-19. Sequencing used immunoSEQ multiplex PCR; TCRdb keeps in-frame clones, though not all of them. The table shows 150,000 to 200,000 clones, with approximately 80% occurring only once. V gave up 4 bases and J gave up 0 bases; unmatched junction bases: 13. Looked up from germline, CDR1 is MGHRA and CDR2 is YSYEKL. The CDR3 contains 20 residues. Living in 24 US areas, the participants were between roughly 18 and 89 years of age. The study assigned cohorts using participant-reported clinical history. This sequence was found in a woman aged 55-75 years who had recovered from COVID-19. The V call is TRBV4-1, the J call TRBJ2-1; the match to TRBD2 covers 12 bases. Sequences were obtained from PBMCs or T cells enriched from blood (not recorded which). CDR3 sequence (DNA): TGCGCCAGCAGCCCCTCAGGGCTAGCGGGAGGGCGCAGCTCCTACAATGAGCAGTTCTTC. Its translation: CASSPSGLAGGRSSYNEQFF.